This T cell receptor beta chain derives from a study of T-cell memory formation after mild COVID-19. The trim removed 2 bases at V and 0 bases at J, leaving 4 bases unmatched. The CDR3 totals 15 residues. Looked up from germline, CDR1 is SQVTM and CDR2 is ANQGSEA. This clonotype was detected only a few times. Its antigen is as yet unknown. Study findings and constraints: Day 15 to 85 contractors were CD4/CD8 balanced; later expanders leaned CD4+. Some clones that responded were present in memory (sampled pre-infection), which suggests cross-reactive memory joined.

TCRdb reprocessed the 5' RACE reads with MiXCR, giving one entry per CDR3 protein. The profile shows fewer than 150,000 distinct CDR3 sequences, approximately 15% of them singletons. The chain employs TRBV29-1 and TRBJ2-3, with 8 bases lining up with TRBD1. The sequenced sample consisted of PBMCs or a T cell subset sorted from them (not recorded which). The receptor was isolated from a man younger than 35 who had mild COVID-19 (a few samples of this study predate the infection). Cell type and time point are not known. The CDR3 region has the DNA TGCAGCGTTGAAAAGACAGGGGAAAGCACAGATACGCAGTATTTT. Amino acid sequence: CSVEKTGESTDTQYF.